This T cell receptor beta chain was captured by sequencing in a study of metastatic and nonmetastatic thyroid tumors. About the study: Across peripheral blood and tumor or nodule tissue samples taken from malignant and benign thyroid patients, the repertoires were compared with one another.

The CDR3 spans 12 residues. Germline V gene sequence: CDR1 SNHLY, CDR2 FYNNEI. V lost 7 bases and J lost 6, with 9 bases in between. No patient received treatment before thyroid surgery. Through MiXCR, TCRdb re-clonotyped the PCR reads. The data contain around 19,000 clones, approximately 16% of them singletons. Material for sequencing was tumor tissue. This sequence originates from a female donor with papillary thyroid cancer or a benign thyroid nodule (not recorded which). Some clones in this sample may be carry-over from other donors' samples. The V call is TRBV2, the J call TRBJ2-2; the D gene is possibly TRBD1 (6 bases). Here the CDR3 reads CASTSGAGELFF. CDR3 DNA: TGTGCCAGCACCTCAGGGGCCGGGGAGCTGTTTTTT.